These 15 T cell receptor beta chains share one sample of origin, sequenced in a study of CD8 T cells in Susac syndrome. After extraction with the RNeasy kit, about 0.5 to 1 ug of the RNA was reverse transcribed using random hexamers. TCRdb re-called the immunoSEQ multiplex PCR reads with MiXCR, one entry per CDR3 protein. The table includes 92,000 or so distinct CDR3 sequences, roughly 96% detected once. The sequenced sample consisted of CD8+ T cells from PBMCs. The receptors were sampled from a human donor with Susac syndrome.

The CDR3, as DNA: TGCAGTGGAGGGGGGACAGGGGCGAACACTGAAGCTTTCTTT. Its translation is CSGGGTGANTEAFF. V usage is TRBV20-1 and J usage is TRBJ1-1; the match to TRBD1 covers 10 bases. V shed 7 bases and J 1 base; nucleotides not matched to a gene: 6. Looked up from germline, CDR1 is DFQATT and CDR2 is SNEGSKA (reference sequence). The CDR3 runs to 14 residues.

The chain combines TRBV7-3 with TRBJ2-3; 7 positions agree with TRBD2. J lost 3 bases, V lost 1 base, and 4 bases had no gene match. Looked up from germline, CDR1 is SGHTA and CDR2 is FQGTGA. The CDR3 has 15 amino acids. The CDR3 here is CASSLNAGETDTQYF. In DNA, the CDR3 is TGTGCCAGCAGCTTAAACGCGGGGGAAACAGATACGCAGTATTTT.

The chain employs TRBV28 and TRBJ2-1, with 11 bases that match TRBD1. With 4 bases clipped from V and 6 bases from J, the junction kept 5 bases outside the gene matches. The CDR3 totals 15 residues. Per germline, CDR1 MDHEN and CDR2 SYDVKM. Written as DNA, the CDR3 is TGTGCCAGCAGTTCAGGACAGGGGGCGACCAATGAGCAGTTCTTC. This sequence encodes CASSSGQGATNEQFF.

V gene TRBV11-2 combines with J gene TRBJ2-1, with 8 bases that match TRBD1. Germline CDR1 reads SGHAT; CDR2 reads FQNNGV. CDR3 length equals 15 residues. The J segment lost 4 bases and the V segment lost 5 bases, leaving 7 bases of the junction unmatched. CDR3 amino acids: CASSTGGRRYNEQFF. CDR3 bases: TGTGCCAGCAGCACAGGGGGGCGCAGATACAATGAGCAGTTCTTC.

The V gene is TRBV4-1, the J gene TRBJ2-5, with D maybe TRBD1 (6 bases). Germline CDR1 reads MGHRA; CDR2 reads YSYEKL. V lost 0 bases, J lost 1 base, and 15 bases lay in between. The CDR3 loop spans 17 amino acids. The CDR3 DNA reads TGCGCCAGCAGCCAAGATAGGACGCTGGGGGCCCAAGAGACCCAGTACTTC. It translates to CASSQDRTLGAQETQYF.

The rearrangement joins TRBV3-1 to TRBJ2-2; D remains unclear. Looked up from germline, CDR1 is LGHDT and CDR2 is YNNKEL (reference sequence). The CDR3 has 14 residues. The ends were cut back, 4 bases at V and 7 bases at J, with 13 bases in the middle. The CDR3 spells CASSPADFNGELFF. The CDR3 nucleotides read TGTGCCAGCAGCCCAGCCGACTTCAACGGGGAGCTGTTTTTT.

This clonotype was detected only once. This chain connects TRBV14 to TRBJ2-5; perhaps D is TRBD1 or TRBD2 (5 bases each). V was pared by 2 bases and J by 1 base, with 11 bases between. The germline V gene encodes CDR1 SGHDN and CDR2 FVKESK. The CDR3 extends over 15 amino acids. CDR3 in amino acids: CASSQLGVLQETQYF. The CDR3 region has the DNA TGTGCCAGCAGCCAATTGGGGGTGCTCCAAGAGACCCAGTACTTC.

CDR3 coding DNA: TGCAGTGCTAGAGACCCCCTCGGAGGAGGGACCGAAGAGCCCCAGCATTTT. Protein sequence: CSARDPLGGGTEEPQHF. This rearrangement joins TRBV20-1 to TRBJ1-5; a possible D gene is TRBD1 (5 bases). Trimming pared 0 bases from V and 8 bases from J, leaving 23 bases between. The CDR3 runs 17 residues. The germline V gene has CDR1 DFQATT and CDR2 SNEGSKA (reference sequence).

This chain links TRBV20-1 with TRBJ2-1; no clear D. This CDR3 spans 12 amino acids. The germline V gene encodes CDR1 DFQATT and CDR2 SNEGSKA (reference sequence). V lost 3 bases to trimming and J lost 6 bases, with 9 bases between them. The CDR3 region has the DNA TGCAGTGCTAGGGCGGCTAGCAATGAGCAGTTCTTC. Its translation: CSARAASNEQFF.

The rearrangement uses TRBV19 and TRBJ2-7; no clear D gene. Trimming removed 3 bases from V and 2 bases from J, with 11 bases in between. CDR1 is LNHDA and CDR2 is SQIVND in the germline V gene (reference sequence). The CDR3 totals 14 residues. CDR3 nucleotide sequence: TGTGCCAGTAGTATCGGCCAGGAGACCTACGAGCAGTACTTC. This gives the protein CASSIGQETYEQYF.

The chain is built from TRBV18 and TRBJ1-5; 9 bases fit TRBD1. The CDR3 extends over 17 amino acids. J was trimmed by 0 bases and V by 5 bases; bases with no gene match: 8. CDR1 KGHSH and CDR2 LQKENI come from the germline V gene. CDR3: CASSAGTGTTSNQPQHF. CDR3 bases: TGTGCCAGCTCAGCCGGGACAGGGACCACTAGCAATCAGCCCCAGCATTTT.

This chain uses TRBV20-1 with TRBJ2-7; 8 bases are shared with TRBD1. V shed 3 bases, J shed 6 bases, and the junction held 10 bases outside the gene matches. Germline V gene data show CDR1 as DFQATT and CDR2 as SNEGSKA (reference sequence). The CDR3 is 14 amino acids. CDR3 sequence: CSARRPGGMVEQYF. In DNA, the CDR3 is TGCAGTGCTAGGAGACCAGGGGGCATGGTCGAGCAGTACTTC.

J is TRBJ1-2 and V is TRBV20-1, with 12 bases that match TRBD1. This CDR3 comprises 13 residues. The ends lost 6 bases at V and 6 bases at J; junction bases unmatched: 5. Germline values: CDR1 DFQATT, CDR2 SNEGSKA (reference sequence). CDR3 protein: CSASGTGGNGYTF. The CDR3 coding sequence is TGCAGTGCGAGCGGGACAGGGGGCAATGGCTACACCTTC.

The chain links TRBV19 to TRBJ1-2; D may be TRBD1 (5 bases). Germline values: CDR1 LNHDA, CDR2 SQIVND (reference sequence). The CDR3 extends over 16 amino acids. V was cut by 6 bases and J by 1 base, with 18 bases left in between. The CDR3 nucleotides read TGTGCCAGTAGGGCGACAGATACAAGGCGTAACTATGGCTACACCTTC. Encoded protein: CASRATDTRRNYGYTF.

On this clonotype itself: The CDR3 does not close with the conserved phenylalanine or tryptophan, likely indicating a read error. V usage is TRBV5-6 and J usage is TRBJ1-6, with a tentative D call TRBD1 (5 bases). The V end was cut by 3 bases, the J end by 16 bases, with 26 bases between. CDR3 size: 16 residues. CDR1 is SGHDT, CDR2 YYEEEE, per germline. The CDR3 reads CASSSDLGLPGGSLHP. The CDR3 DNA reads TGTGCCAGCAGCTCGGATTTGGGACTGCCGGGGGGGTCTCTCCACCCT.